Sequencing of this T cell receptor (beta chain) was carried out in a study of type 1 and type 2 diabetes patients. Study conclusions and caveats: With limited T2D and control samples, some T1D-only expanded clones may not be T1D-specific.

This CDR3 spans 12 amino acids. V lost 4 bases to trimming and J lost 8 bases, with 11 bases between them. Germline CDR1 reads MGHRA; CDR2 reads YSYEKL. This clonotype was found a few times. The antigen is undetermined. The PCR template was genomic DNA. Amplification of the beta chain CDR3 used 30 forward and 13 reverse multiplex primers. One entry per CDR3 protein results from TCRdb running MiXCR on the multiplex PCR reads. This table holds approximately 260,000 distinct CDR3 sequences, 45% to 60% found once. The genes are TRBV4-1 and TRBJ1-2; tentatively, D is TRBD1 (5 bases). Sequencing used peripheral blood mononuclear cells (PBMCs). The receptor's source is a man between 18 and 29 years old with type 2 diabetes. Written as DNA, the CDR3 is TGCGCCAGCAGCCCGCCAGGGCAAGGCTACACCTTC. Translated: CASSPPGQGYTF.